A selection of T cell receptor beta chains follows, all from one sample in a study of cytomegalovirus exposure and HLA in healthy donors. Profiling relied on immunoSEQ multiplex PCR, and the TCRdb table lists in-frame clones only, not all of them. The table includes some 140,000 clones, about 80% detected once. The sample was PBMCs. Receptor source: a woman between 35 and 50 years old in good health and CMV-seronegative. CDR3s include the opening cysteine and the closing phenylalanine or tryptophan. The order of the fields is D gene, V gene, J gene, clone size, CDR3 protein, CDR3 DNA. A D gene is named only where the DNA matches it firmly. Size values are once, few and many counts, or a class for expanded clones, and some rows have none.

NA	TRBV6-1	TRBJ2-4	NA	CASSEDRMGRTIQYF	TGTGCCAGCAGTGAAGACAGGATGGGCCGAACCATTCAGTACTTC
TRBD2	TRBV29-1	TRBJ2-1	NA	CSSLADYNEQFF	TGCAGCTCACTAGCGGATTACAATGAGCAGTTCTTC
NA	TRBV29-1	TRBJ2-5	once	CSAEGDGQETQYF	TGCAGCGCCGAGGGGGACGGACAAGAGACCCAGTACTTC
TRBD1	TRBV4-2	TRBJ2-2	NA	CASSPRQGDTGELFF	TGTGCCAGCAGTCCTCGACAGGGGGACACCGGGGAGCTGTTTTTT
TRBD2	TRBV11-3	TRBJ2-7	NA	CASSPGGVPWEQYF	TGTGCCAGCAGCCCTGGGGGGGTCCCCTGGGAGCAGTACTTC
NA	TRBV5-6	TRBJ1-1	NA	CASSLELRGANTEAFF	TGTGCCAGCAGCTTGGAGCTCCGTGGGGCGAACACTGAAGCTTTCTTT
TRBD2	TRBV7-8	TRBJ2-1	NA	CASSLGTSGSYNEQFF	TGTGCCAGCAGCCTTGGGACTAGCGGGAGCTACAATGAGCAGTTCTTC
NA	TRBV2	TRBJ2-1	NA	CASRRSSGEQFF	TGTGCCAGCAGGAGATCTTCGGGTGAGCAGTTCTTC
TRBD1	TRBV19	TRBJ1-3	once	CATKQGALGNTIYF	TGTGCCACCAAACAGGGGGCATTAGGAAACACCATATATTTT
TRBD2	TRBV11-2	TRBJ2-7	NA	CASRPLRLAGPYEQYF	TGTGCCAGCAGACCTCTGCGACTAGCGGGTCCCTACGAGCAGTACTTC
NA	TRBV6-6	TRBJ1-2	once	CASRPGGTNYGYTF	TGTGCCAGCAGGCCGGGGGGAACTAACTATGGCTACACCTTC
NA	TRBV10-3	TRBJ1-3	NA	CATTPNRVWGNTIYF	TGTGCCACGACGCCAAACAGGGTTTGGGGAAACACCATATATTTT
TRBD1	TRBV5-1	TRBJ1-1	NA	CASSLGQGGYTEAFF	TGCGCCAGCAGCTTGGGACAGGGTGGGTACACTGAAGCTTTCTTT
NA	TRBV19	TRBJ1-2	NA	CASSTSGTYYGYTF	TGTGCCAGTAGTACCTCCGGGACATATTATGGCTACACCTTC
NA	TRBV4-1	TRBJ2-5	NA	CASSQGEIPGETQYF	TGCGCCAGCAGCCAAGGGGAAATCCCGGGGGAGACCCAGTACTTC
NA	TRBV7-7	TRBJ1-1	NA	CASSSHREAEAFF	TGTGCTAGCAGCTCTCACCGGGAGGCTGAAGCTTTCTTT
TRBD2	TRBV9	TRBJ2-3	NA	CASSVALPAGGIGPDTQYF	TGTGCCAGCAGCGTAGCCCTTCCAGCGGGGGGAATCGGACCAGATACGCAGTATTTT
TRBD1	TRBV7-9	TRBJ2-3	NA	CASSPRDRGTDTQYF	TGTGCCAGCAGCCCCCGGGACAGGGGGACAGATACGCAGTATTTT
TRBD1	TRBV5-1	TRBJ2-5	NA	CASSLTGTGSLETQYF	TGCGCCAGCAGCTTGACCGGGACAGGGAGTTTAGAGACCCAGTACTTC
TRBD1	TRBV29-1	TRBJ1-2	NA	CSVLTGGGKGYTF	TGCAGCGTGTTGACAGGGGGCGGTAAGGGCTACACCTTC